Each of the 27 T cell receptor beta chains below was sequenced from the same sample in a study of blood T cells in healthy people across ages. A sample-barcoded 5' primer and a J-beta primer mix were used in a second PCR of about 7 to 12 cycles. TCRdb redid the calling of the 5' RACE reads with MiXCR, one entry per CDR3 protein. The table records some 920,000 distinct CDR3 sequences, roughly 50% of them present only once. Source material: blood. These receptor sequences come from a woman in her sixties in good health.

This rearrangement joins TRBV7-9 to TRBJ1-4, with unresolved D. The length of the CDR3 is 17 residues. The V and J ends lost 6 bases and 5 bases respectively, with 22 bases between them. CDR1 is SEHNR, CDR2 FQNEAQ, per germline (reference sequence). CDR3 protein: CASSLKTTRTGNEKLFF. The CDR3 nucleotides read TGTGCCAGCAGTTTGAAAACGACACGAACCGGCAATGAAAAACTGTTTTTT.

Regarding this clonotype: The junction departs from germline at one end; a sequencing error may be responsible. V gene TRBV6-4 combines with J gene TRBJ2-2; D ambiguous. CDR1 is MRHNA, CDR2 SNTAGT, per germline. This CDR3 spans 12 amino acids. CDR3 protein: CASRAGAGELFF. The CDR3 DNA reads as TGTGCCAGCAGAGCAGGCGCCGGTGAGCTGTTTTTT.

The V gene is TRBV12-3 or TRBV12-4, the J gene TRBJ2-5; D is ambiguous. V lost 2 bases to trimming and J lost 0 bases, with 13 bases between them. CDR3 length equals 16 residues. As DNA, the CDR3 is TGTGCCAGCAGTTTATTGTCAATCCAGTACCAAGAGACCCAGTACTTC. It codes for CASSLLSIQYQETQYF.

Worth noting for this clonotype: One end of the junction varies from germline; a read error may be responsible. The chain recombines TRBV27 with TRBJ2-3, with 12 bases matching TRBD2. CDR3 length: 19 amino acids. CDR1 is MNHEY and CDR2 is SMNVEV in the germline V gene (reference sequence). CDR3 in DNA: TGTGCCTGCAGTTTACGGCTAGCGGGAGGGCCTTTTCAAACAGATACGCAGTATTTT. As protein: CACSLRLAGGPFQTDTQYF.

This sequence joins TRBV27 and TRBJ1-6; TRBD1 is a possible D gene (5 bases). V lost 5 bases and J lost 8, with 16 bases in between. From germline, CDR1 is MNHEY and CDR2 SMNVEV (reference sequence). The CDR3 is 15 amino acids. DNA for the CDR3: TGTGCCAGCAGTGCCTCCGGGACGTTGGATTCACCCCTCCACTTT. Translation gives CASSASGTLDSPLHF.

This clonotype was found many times. CDR3 coding DNA: TGTGCCAGCAGCTTGTCCCCAGATAGCACAGATACGCAGTATTTT. This sequence encodes CASSLSPDSTDTQYF. V usage is TRBV5-6 and J usage is TRBJ2-3; D is unresolved. Germline V gene sequence: CDR1 SGHDT, CDR2 YYEEEE. The CDR3 totals 15 residues. V lost 1 base and J lost 0, with 9 bases in between.

J is TRBJ2-4 and V is TRBV10-3; TRBD2 matches 13 bases. The J call could be wrong; TRBJ2-7 is a better fit for the DNA end. This CDR3 is 16 amino acids long. The V gene's germline CDR1 is ENHRY and CDR2 SYGVKD. The CDR3 is CAISRGLAGVSYEQYF. For the CDR3, the DNA is TGTGCCATCAGCCGAGGACTAGCGGGAGTTTCCTACGAGCAGTACTTC.

V is TRBV9 and J is TRBJ2-7, with TRBD1 as a possible D gene (5 bases). The end of the DNA aligns better with TRBJ2-5, so the J call may be wrong. Germline assignment: CDR1 SGDLS and CDR2 YYNGEE. The CDR3 spans 15 residues. The CDR3 sequence is CASSPIAGLGETQYF. The CDR3 bases are TGTGCCAGCAGCCCCATCGCAGGGTTGGGAGAGACCCAGTACTTC.

The count of this clonotype is one. V is TRBV5-1 and J is TRBJ2-7; 9 bases align to TRBD1. The J call may be mistaken, given a closer DNA end match to TRBJ2-5. Germline lookup yields CDR1 SGHRS and CDR2 YFSETQ. CDR3 size: 17 residues. The CDR3, as DNA: TGCGCCAGCAGCCTAATCCGATGGGACAGGGTGGAAGAGACCCAGTACTTC. It translates to CASSLIRWDRVEETQYF.

The V and J genes are TRBV12-3 or TRBV12-4 and TRBJ2-1; perhaps TRBD2 as D (6 bases). V gave up 8 bases and J gave up 1 base, with 15 bases separating them. The CDR3 runs to 15 residues. CDR3 in amino acids: CASGTLDPSYNEQFF. CDR3 sequence (DNA): TGTGCCAGCGGGACTCTTGACCCGTCCTACAATGAGCAGTTCTTC.

This clonotype showed up just once. The chain couples TRBV3-1 to TRBJ2-3, with TRBD2 matching over 7 bases. This CDR3 is 18 amino acids long. Germline lookup yields CDR1 LGHDT and CDR2 YNNKEL (reference sequence). Trimming cost V 4 bases and J 7 bases; bases outside gene matches: 20. In nucleotides, the CDR3 is TGTGCCAGCAGCCTAGGACACCGTAGGGAGGGCCACCTAAATACGCAGTATTTT. It translates to CASSLGHRREGHLNTQYF.

As regards this clonotype: The junction departs from the called germline gene at one end, perhaps through a read error. The chain recombines TRBV20-1 with TRBJ2-1; tentative D call: TRBD2 (6 bases). The CDR3 runs to 17 residues. Germline values: CDR1 DFQATT, CDR2 SNEGSKA (reference sequence). CDR3 loop: CSAREGLRAGFYDEQFF. CDR3 coding DNA: TGCAGTGCCCGAGAGGGACTTCGGGCGGGGTTCTACGATGAGCAGTTCTTC.

The chain links TRBV5-5 to TRBJ1-4, with D perhaps TRBD1 (6 bases). CDR3 length equals 14 residues. V was cut by 3 bases and J by 3 bases, with 9 bases left in between. Per germline, CDR1 SGHKS and CDR2 YYEKEE (reference sequence). The CDR3 sequence: CASSSRGANEKLFF. The CDR3 coding sequence is TGTGCCAGCAGCTCCAGGGGAGCTAATGAAAAACTGTTTTTT.

This clonotype was seen a handful of times. The chain uses TRBV29-1 and TRBJ2-7; D possibly matches TRBD1 or TRBD2 (6 bases each). Germline values: CDR1 SQVTM, CDR2 ANQGSEA. The CDR3 has 13 amino acids. Deletions cut 6 bases from V and 2 bases from J, with 14 bases between. For the CDR3, the DNA is TGCAGCGTAACAGGGAGGATAACCTACGAGCAGTACTTC. The encoded protein is CSVTGRITYEQYF.

This sequence joins TRBV20-1 and TRBJ2-7; 10 nucleotides agree with TRBD2. After removal of 2 bases from V and 0 bases from J, the junction contained 10 bases not matched to a gene. The CDR3 consists of 17 residues. Germline-derived CDR1 and CDR2 are DFQATT and SNEGSKA (reference sequence). The CDR3 DNA is TGCAGTGCTAGACTAGCGGGAGTACAGATTAGCTCCTACGAGCAGTACTTC. This encodes CSARLAGVQISSYEQYF.

The rearrangement uses TRBV29-1 and TRBJ1-2; 7 nucleotides align to TRBD1. The trim removed 1 base at V and 6 bases at J, leaving 5 bases unmatched. The length of the CDR3 is 13 residues. CDR1 and CDR2 (germline): SQVTM, ANQGSEA. This CDR3 reads CSVEGAGGHGYTF. DNA for the CDR3: TGCAGCGTTGAAGGAGCAGGGGGTCATGGCTACACCTTC.

Only a few counts were recorded for this clonotype. The rearrangement links TRBV29-1 to TRBJ2-7; 11 bases align to TRBD1. This CDR3 is 15 amino acids long. Germline CDR1 and CDR2: SQVTM and ANQGSEA. Losses at the gene ends were 5 bases for V and 3 bases for J; bases not matched to a gene: 9. The CDR3 bases are TGCAGCGTTAGTAACACCGGGACAGGGGGCTACGAGCAGTACTTC. This translates into CSVSNTGTGGYEQYF.

The chain is built from TRBV4-1 and TRBJ2-4; no firm D call. Between the trimmed V and J ends, which lost 1 base and 13 bases, there was a span of 17 bases. CDR1 MGHRA and CDR2 YSYEKL come from the germline V gene. The CDR3 extends over 14 amino acids. The CDR3 loop reads CASSQVGLSYKQYF. The CDR3 DNA is TGCGCCAGCAGCCAAGTGGGTCTCTCCTACAAGCAGTACTTC.

V gene TRBV12-3 or TRBV12-4 combines with J gene TRBJ2-7, with a weak D call TRBD2 (6 bases). The CDR3 is 16 amino acids. Trimming pared 3 bases from V and 1 base from J, leaving 16 bases between. CDR3 amino acids: CASSFRAARGSYEQYF. The CDR3, as DNA: TGTGCCAGCAGTTTCAGGGCGGCCCGGGGGTCCTACGAGCAGTACTTC.

The chain has TRBV20-1 and TRBJ2-3, with TRBD2 matching 9 bases. The V segment lost 0 bases and the J segment 4 bases; nucleotides outside the gene matches: 2. The CDR3 has 14 residues. From germline, CDR1 is DFQATT and CDR2 SNEGSKA (reference sequence). CDR3 in amino acids: CSARDAGGPDTQYF. DNA for the CDR3: TGCAGTGCTAGAGATGCGGGAGGGCCAGATACGCAGTATTTT.

The chain employs TRBV12-3 or TRBV12-4 and TRBJ1-2; possibly TRBD1 for D (5 bases). The V and J ends lost 3 bases and 6 bases respectively, with 11 bases between them. The CDR3 runs to 13 residues. The CDR3 coding sequence is TGTGCCAGCAGTTTTCAGGGATCGAATGGCTACACCTTC. It codes for CASSFQGSNGYTF.

J is TRBJ2-1 and V is TRBV11-2; possible D gene TRBD2, 6 bases. Germline V gene data show CDR1 as SGHAT and CDR2 as FQNNGV. The ends were cut back, 2 bases at V and 0 bases at J, with 14 bases in the middle. This CDR3 is 17 amino acids long. CDR3 residues: CASSLRGTTVSYNEQFF. The CDR3 DNA reads TGTGCCAGCAGCTTACGCGGGACGACCGTCTCCTACAATGAGCAGTTCTTC.

The chain combines TRBV3-1 with TRBJ1-2; 9 bases line up with TRBD1. V was pared by 4 bases and J by 4 bases, with 10 bases of the junction left unmatched. The CDR3 runs 16 residues. Looked up from germline, CDR1 is LGHDT and CDR2 is YNNKEL (reference sequence). The CDR3 nucleotides read TGTGCCAGCAGCCTGTCCGGGACAGGGACCTTCTATGGCTACACCTTC. It specifies CASSLSGTGTFYGYTF.

The V and J genes are TRBV7-2 and TRBJ2-3; 9 bases agree with TRBD2. The CDR3 spans 16 residues. The junction had 10 bases not matched to a gene; V was cut back by 5 bases and J by 4 bases. The germline V gene has CDR1 SGHTA and CDR2 FQGNSA. This CDR3 is CASSRPSGKVSDTQYF. The CDR3 DNA sequence: TGTGCCAGCAGCCGGCCTAGCGGGAAAGTGTCAGATACGCAGTATTTT.

The gene calls are TRBV7-3 and TRBJ2-6; a weak D match, TRBD1 (6 bases). CDR3 length: 15 residues. The V end was cut by 4 bases, the J end by 0 bases, with 7 bases between. CDR1 and CDR2 (germline): SGHTA, FQGTGA. The CDR3 reads CASSSDSSGANVLTF. DNA of the CDR3: TGTGCCAGCAGCTCGGACAGCTCTGGGGCCAACGTCCTGACTTTC.

This chain uses TRBV6-1 with TRBJ2-1; 9 nucleotides match TRBD2. Germline assignment: CDR1 MNHNS and CDR2 SASEGT. The CDR3 covers 16 residues. Trimming removed 6 bases from V and 2 bases from J; junction bases left unmatched: 8. CDR3 residues: CASRERGGRAYNEQFF. CDR3 nucleotides: TGTGCCAGCAGGGAACGGGGCGGGAGGGCCTACAATGAGCAGTTCTTC.

The chain employs TRBV6-2 or TRBV6-3 and TRBJ2-7; 7 positions match TRBD2. Germline V gene lookup returns CDR1 MNHEY and CDR2 SVGEGT. This CDR3 spans 13 amino acids. V trimming: 11 bases; J trimming: 1 base; junction bases outside the gene matches: 8. The CDR3, as DNA: TGTGCCGCAGAGGCGGGAGATTCCTACGAGCAGTACTTC. Amino acid sequence: CAAEAGDSYEQYF.